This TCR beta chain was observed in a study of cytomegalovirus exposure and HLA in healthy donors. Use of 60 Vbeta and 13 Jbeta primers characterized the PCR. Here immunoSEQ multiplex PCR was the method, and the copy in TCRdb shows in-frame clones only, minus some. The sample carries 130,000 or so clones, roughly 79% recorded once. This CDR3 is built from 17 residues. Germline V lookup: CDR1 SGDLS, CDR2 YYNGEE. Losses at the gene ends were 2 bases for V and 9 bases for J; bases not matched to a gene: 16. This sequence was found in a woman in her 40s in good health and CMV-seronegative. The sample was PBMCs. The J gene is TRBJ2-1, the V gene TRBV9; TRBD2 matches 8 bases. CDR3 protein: CASSVRGVLADHTEQFF. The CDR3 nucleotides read TGTGCCAGCAGCGTCAGAGGAGTACTAGCGGACCATACTGAGCAGTTCTTC.